The next 9 T cell receptor beta chains were all read from a single sample in a study of T cells in Graves' hyperthyroidism and ophthalmopathy. The investigators amplified TCR beta CDR3 regions from RNA transcripts. The TCR CDR3 first-round RT-PCR relied on the HTBI primer set. TCRdb re-analysed the multiplex PCR reads in MiXCR, keeping a single row per CDR3 protein. The sample includes fewer than 700,000 distinct CDR3 sequences, about a sixth seen only once; the top ten take approximately 3.8%. Sequenced material: blood. The receptors shown here come from a woman aged 30 to 39 with Graves' hyperthyroidism.

V usage is TRBV2 and J usage is TRBJ2-7; 8 positions match TRBD1. Unmatched junction bases numbered 8, after V lost 6 bases and J lost 4 bases. CDR1 is SNHLY, CDR2 FYNNEI, per germline. The CDR3 length is 14 residues. In DNA form, the CDR3 reads TGTGCCAGCAGACTACAGGGGGGAGGATACGAGCAGTACTTC. Its translation: CASRLQGGGYEQYF.

This clonotype has just a few counts. V usage is TRBV14 and J usage is TRBJ2-7; TRBD1 is a possible D gene (5 bases). V was cut by 4 bases and J by 5 bases, with 12 bases left in between. CDR3 length equals 13 residues. The germline gives CDR1 SGHDN, CDR2 FVKESK. CDR3 sequence: CASSRRTFHEQYF. CDR3 coding DNA: TGTGCCAGCAGCCGAAGGACATTCCACGAGCAGTACTTC.

As concerns this clonotype: A much larger clone sits a single nucleotide away, making a read error possible. J is TRBJ2-7 and V is TRBV6-2 or TRBV6-3, with D tentatively TRBD2 (5 bases). Germline CDR1 MNHEY, CDR2 SVGEGT. V was cut by 6 bases and J by 5 bases, with 17 bases left in between. The length of the CDR3 is 14 residues. CDR3 nucleotides: TGTGCCAGCAGGGACTTCGGCGCATCCCACGAGCAGTACTTC. Translating it yields CASRDFGASHEQYF.

Worth noting for this clonotype: Given the absence of the conserved phenylalanine or tryptophan at the CDR3 end, a read error is likely. The chain combines TRBV19 with TRBJ2-1, with a weak D call TRBD1 (6 bases). The CDR3 runs to 14 residues. The germline CDR1 and CDR2 sequences are LNHDA and SQIVND (reference sequence). The V end was cut by 8 bases, the J end by 7 bases, with 18 bases between. The DNA of the CDR3 is TGTGCCAGTCGTACAGGGAACTGGATAAATGAGCAGTTCTCC. Its translation: CASRTGNWINEQFS.

This clonotype has a count of ten or more. V usage is TRBV20-1 and J usage is TRBJ2-3, with D perhaps matching TRBD2 (5 bases). Germline CDR1 is DFQATT and CDR2 is SNEGSKA (reference sequence). Trimming took off 3 bases at V and 0 bases at J, with 10 bases between the two ends. The length of the CDR3 is 14 residues. CDR3 loop: CSARARGSTDTQYF. The CDR3 region has the DNA TGCAGTGCTAGGGCCCGCGGGAGCACAGATACGCAGTATTTT.

In this sample, this clonotype turned up many times. The chain recombines TRBV5-1 with TRBJ1-1, with TRBD1 as a possible D gene (5 bases). Germline CDR1 and CDR2: SGHRS and YFSETQ. CDR3 length: 14 residues. V dropped 0 bases and J dropped 3 bases, with 9 bases sitting between them. The CDR3 region is CASSLAQGHTEAFF. Here the CDR3 DNA reads TGCGCCAGCAGCTTGGCTCAGGGTCACACTGAAGCTTTCTTT.

This clonotype showed up just a few times. V and J are TRBV12-5 and TRBJ1-3; D is uncertain. The CDR3 contains 13 residues. Deletions cut 3 bases from V and 8 bases from J, with 11 bases between. CDR1 and CDR2 (germline): LGHNT, FRNRAP. CDR3 DNA: TGTGCTAGTGGTTTAGCGGGCGCAGACACCATATATTTT. It codes for CASGLAGADTIYF.

This clonotype was counted a few times. The genes are TRBV6-5 and TRBJ2-7, with 8 bases lining up with TRBD2. Germline trimming cut 6 bases from V and 3 bases from J; bases unmatched to any gene: 10. The V gene's germline CDR1 is MNHEY and CDR2 SVGAGI. The CDR3 consists of 15 residues. CDR3 nucleotides: TGTGCCAGCAGATCGGGGGGCGGGGGGCGCTACGAGCAGTACTTC. This sequence encodes CASRSGGGGRYEQYF.

The rearrangement joins TRBV20-1 to TRBJ1-3, with 10 bases aligning to TRBD1. With V trimmed by 3 bases and J by 8 bases, 13 bases remained unmatched. The germline gives CDR1 DFQATT, CDR2 SNEGSKA (reference sequence). The CDR3 extends over 16 amino acids. The CDR3: CSASPQSDRGGDTIYF. The CDR3 DNA is TGCAGTGCTAGTCCCCAATCGGACAGGGGGGGAGACACCATATATTTT.